The 29 T cell receptor beta chains in this list originate from one sample, sequenced in a study of cytotoxic CD8 clonotypes in ibrutinib-treated CLL. The table came from immunoSEQ multiplex PCR; TCRdb's copy has only in-frame clones and leaves some out. The sample holds 110,000 to 150,000 clones, approximately 90% seen once. The sample was PBMCs, taken after 12 months of ibrutinib treatment. These receptors were collected from a human donor with chronic lymphocytic leukemia.

Worth noting for this clone: The sample contains more than one DNA sequence encoding this CDR3. The chain is built from TRBV9 and TRBJ1-5; D gene ambiguous. The CDR3 extends over 13 amino acids. Trimming removed 0 bases from V and 3 bases from J, with 4 bases in between. Germline V lookup: CDR1 SGDLS, CDR2 YYNGEE. The CDR3 sequence is CASSVDPNQPQHF. The CDR3 nucleotides are TGTGCCAGCAGCGTAGACCCCAATCAGCCCCAGCATTTT.

This sequence joins TRBV27 and TRBJ2-7; D ambiguous. The CDR3 is 13 residues long. The germline CDR1 and CDR2 sequences are MNHEY and SMNVEV (reference sequence). V was trimmed by 0 bases and J by 4 bases, leaving 7 bases between them. The CDR3 sequence is CASSLSYGYEQYF. The CDR3 region has the DNA TGTGCCAGCAGTTTATCCTACGGGTACGAGCAGTACTTC.

The chain employs TRBV10-3 and TRBJ2-1, with 7 nucleotides matching TRBD1. V was pared by 3 bases and J by 1 base, with 3 bases of the junction left unmatched. The length of the CDR3 is 15 residues. Germline V gene sequence: CDR1 ENHRY, CDR2 SYGVKD. CDR3 bases: TGTGCCATCAGTGACCGGGACAGTTCCTACAATGAGCAGTTCTTC. It yields the protein CAISDRDSSYNEQFF.

The V and J genes are TRBV27 and TRBJ2-7; perhaps TRBD1 as D (5 bases). This CDR3 region has 12 residues. CDR1 MNHEY and CDR2 SMNVEV come from the germline V gene (reference sequence). The V gene lost 3 bases and the J gene lost 6 bases, with 9 bases spanning the gap. DNA of the CDR3: TGTGCCAGCAGTTTCCAGGGTTTCGAGCAGTACTTC. Translated, it gives CASSFQGFEQYF.

The chain couples TRBV11-2 to TRBJ2-3; 14 bases align to TRBD2. Germline V gene sequence: CDR1 SGHAT, CDR2 FQNNGV. After removal of 4 bases from V and 5 bases from J, the junction contained 5 bases not matched to a gene. CDR3 length: 16 amino acids. CDR3: CASSSRLAGGLDTQYF. Written as DNA, the CDR3 is TGTGCCAGCAGCTCAAGACTAGCGGGAGGGTTAGATACGCAGTATTTT.

The chain uses TRBV7-2 and TRBJ2-7; D might be TRBD1 (6 bases). Looked up from germline, CDR1 is SGHTA and CDR2 is FQGNSA. The CDR3 covers 16 residues. V shed 4 bases and J shed 0 bases, with 16 bases lying between them. In DNA, the CDR3 is TGTGCCAGCAGCTCCCGGGACACTTCTTACTCCTACGAGCAGTACTTC. Translated: CASSSRDTSYSYEQYF.

V is TRBV19 and J is TRBJ2-3, with unresolved D. CDR1 and CDR2 (germline): LNHDA, SQIVND (reference sequence). The CDR3 runs 16 residues. Trimming cost V 7 bases and J 4 bases, with 21 bases left between them. The CDR3 spells CASKGPVRGRADTQYF. DNA of the CDR3: TGTGCCAGTAAAGGGCCCGTACGAGGTAGGGCAGATACGCAGTATTTT.

The chain has TRBV5-4 and TRBJ2-7; 8 bases line up with TRBD1. CDR3 length: 15 amino acids. CDR1 and CDR2 from the germline V gene are SGHNT and YYREEE (reference sequence). V shed 4 bases, J shed 0 bases, and the junction held 6 bases outside the gene matches. DNA for the CDR3: TGTGCCAGCAGCGTTGGGACAGGTGACTCCTACGAGCAGTACTTC. It yields the protein CASSVGTGDSYEQYF.

This chain links TRBV28 with TRBJ1-5, with unresolved D. Germline CDR1 and CDR2: MDHEN and SYDVKM. CDR3 length: 9 amino acids. Trimming took off 8 bases at V and 5 bases at J, with 1 base between the two ends. The CDR3: CASDQPQHF. CDR3 DNA sequence: TGTGCCAGCGATCAGCCCCAGCATTTT.

The chain carries TRBV7-9 and TRBJ2-7, with D possibly TRBD1 on 6 matching bases. The CDR3 contains 14 residues. Germline loops: CDR1 SEHNR, CDR2 FQNEAQ (reference sequence). Deletions cut 1 base from V and 7 bases from J, with 14 bases between. CDR3 nucleotides: TGTGCCAGCAGCTTAGGACAGGAGGCTAGGGAGCAGTACTTC. Its protein product is CASSLGQEAREQYF.

The V call is TRBV28, the J call TRBJ2-3; a weak D match, TRBD1 (6 bases). The V gene lost 9 bases and the J gene lost 2 bases, with 15 bases spanning the gap. This CDR3 spans 14 amino acids. CDR1 MDHEN and CDR2 SYDVKM come from the germline V gene. The CDR3 is CASAPTGITDTQYF. The CDR3 DNA reads as TGTGCCAGTGCGCCTACAGGGATCACAGATACGCAGTATTTT.

This clone was recorded only once. The J gene is TRBJ1-2, the V gene TRBV28, with D unclear. The CDR3 covers 10 residues. The V end lost 8 bases, the J end lost 8 bases, and 9 bases lay between the germline ends. Germline CDR1 is MDHEN and CDR2 is SYDVKM. The CDR3 DNA is TGTGCCAGCTCGGGTAGGGGCTACACCTTC. Amino acid sequence: CASSGRGYTF.

The chain employs TRBV19 and TRBJ2-3; TRBD2 matches 8 bases. This CDR3 has 14 amino acids. Germline-derived CDR1 and CDR2 are LNHDA and SQIVND (reference sequence). Trimming cost V 7 bases and J 1 base; bases outside gene matches: 4. The CDR3 here is CASKREIGTDTQYF. Here the CDR3 DNA reads TGTGCCAGTAAGCGGGAGATCGGCACAGATACGCAGTATTTT.

The CDR3 coding sequence is TGTGCCAGCAGCGAACGGACAGGGTGGGGGAATGAGCAGTTCTTC. Translated, it gives CASSERTGWGNEQFF. The chain combines TRBV9 with TRBJ2-1; 8 bases align to TRBD1. Trimming took 3 bases from V and 7 from J; bases not matched to a gene: 9. There are 15 residues in the CDR3. Germline CDR1 is SGDLS and CDR2 is YYNGEE. The variable domain in full, with the rest retrieved from reference TRBV9 and TRBJ2-1, is DSGVTQTPKHLITATGQRVTLRCSPRSGDLSVYWYQQSLDQGLQFLIQYYNGEERAKGNILERFSAQQFPDLHSELNLSSLELGDSALYFCASSERTGWGNEQFFGPGTRLTVL.

V usage is TRBV13 and J usage is TRBJ2-2; D is possibly TRBD2 (6 bases). Deletions cut 5 bases from V and 1 base from J, with 17 bases between. CDR1 and CDR2 (germline): PRHDT, FYEKMQ (reference sequence). The CDR3 runs to 17 residues. CDR3 protein: CASSPRGTQGNTGELFF. The CDR3 DNA follows: TGTGCCAGCAGCCCCCGGGGGACCCAAGGGAACACCGGGGAGCTGTTTTTT.

The V call is TRBV10-3, the J call TRBJ2-1; D is unresolved. The V end was cut by 6 bases, the J end by 2 bases, with 8 bases between. The germline CDR1 and CDR2 sequences are ENHRY and SYGVKD. The CDR3 length is 13 residues. The chain's CDR3 is CAISLDAYNEQFF. CDR3 DNA: TGTGCCATCAGCCTCGACGCCTACAATGAGCAGTTCTTC.

The V gene is TRBV28, the J gene TRBJ2-3, with 7 bases that match TRBD2. CDR3 size: 16 residues. Germline CDR1 reads MDHEN; CDR2 reads SYDVKM. The junction had 9 bases not matched to a gene; V was cut back by 6 bases and J by 0 bases. In DNA, the CDR3 is TGTGCCAGCAGCACCTCGGGACTACCTAGCACAGATACGCAGTATTTT. It encodes CASSTSGLPSTDTQYF.

The genes are TRBV25-1 and TRBJ1-4; D call uncertain. Germline V gives CDR1 MGHDK, CDR2 SYGVNS. The CDR3 consists of 11 residues. Trimming removed 6 bases at V and 6 bases at J, with 5 bases between. In DNA, the CDR3 is TGTGCCAGCAGCCCCTATGAAAAACTGTTTTTT. Its translation is CASSPYEKLFF.

This rearrangement joins TRBV18 to TRBJ2-1; 11 bases fit TRBD2. Germline V lookup: CDR1 KGHSH, CDR2 LQKENI. This CDR3 contains 16 residues. Trimming at V came to 6 bases and at J to 0 bases, leaving 4 bases not matched to a gene. The CDR3 DNA sequence: TGTGCCAGCTCCCTCACTAGCGGGAGCTCCTACAATGAGCAGTTCTTC. Protein: CASSLTSGSSYNEQFF.

The chain couples TRBV28 to TRBJ2-1; no firm D call. Germline V lookup: CDR1 MDHEN, CDR2 SYDVKM. Between the trimmed V and J ends, which lost 5 bases and 0 bases, there was a span of 17 bases. The CDR3 spans 17 residues. The CDR3 sequence is CASSPTISGLSYNEQFF. CDR3 DNA: TGTGCCAGCAGTCCAACCATTTCCGGGCTCTCCTACAATGAGCAGTTCTTC.

The rearrangement joins TRBV11-3 to TRBJ2-5, with a possible D match to TRBD2 (5 bases). This CDR3 contains 15 residues. Germline V lookup: CDR1 SGHNT, CDR2 YENEEA. V shed 5 bases and J shed 1 base, with 14 bases lying between them. The CDR3 protein is CASSRLSGSQETQYF. CDR3 DNA: TGTGCCAGCAGCCGATTAAGCGGTTCCCAAGAGACCCAGTACTTC.

This CDR3 is CASSKTGMLGTEAFF. CDR3 in DNA: TGTGCCAGCAGCAAGACTGGCATGTTAGGCACTGAAGCTTTCTTT. The V call is TRBV7-9, the J call TRBJ1-1, with D hard to call. Germline CDR1 is SEHNR and CDR2 is FQNEAQ (reference sequence). Trimming pared 5 bases from V and 4 bases from J, leaving 17 bases between. The CDR3 has 15 residues.

This sequence joins TRBV9 and TRBJ2-7; D perhaps matches TRBD1 (5 bases). Trimming left V 4 bases short and J 3 bases short, with 20 bases between. CDR1 is SGDLS and CDR2 is YYNGEE in the germline V gene. The CDR3 length is 16 residues. CDR3 sequence: CASSPAQQVIDYEQYF. CDR3 in DNA: TGTGCCAGCAGCCCAGCACAACAGGTAATTGACTACGAGCAGTACTTC.

This clone was seen just once. The gene calls are TRBV28 and TRBJ1-5; 8 nucleotides line up with TRBD1. Germline V gives CDR1 MDHEN, CDR2 SYDVKM. CDR3 size: 14 residues. Trimming removed 4 bases from V and 2 bases from J; junction bases left unmatched: 1. The CDR3: CASSSGGGNQPQHF. The CDR3 DNA sequence: TGTGCCAGCAGTTCAGGGGGCGGCAATCAGCCCCAGCATTTT.

The chain links TRBV28 to TRBJ2-7; 7 bases map to TRBD1. Germline assignment: CDR1 MDHEN and CDR2 SYDVKM. The CDR3 is 14 residues long. The ends lost 8 bases at V and 0 bases at J; junction bases unmatched: 7. This CDR3 reads CASQGQLRSYEQYF. The CDR3 region has the DNA TGTGCCAGCCAGGGACAGCTACGCTCCTACGAGCAGTACTTC.

This clone appeared a single time. CDR3 loop: CSFWCEQYF. CDR3 coding DNA: TGCAGCTTCTGGTGCGAGCAGTACTTC. The J gene is TRBJ2-7, the V gene TRBV29-1; no clear D. CDR1 and CDR2 (germline): SQVTM, ANQGSEA. V was cut by 8 bases and J by 6 bases, with 8 bases left in between. This CDR3 is 9 amino acids long.

The chain has TRBV29-1 and TRBJ2-5, with 7 bases fitting TRBD2. Germline CDR1 and CDR2: SQVTM and ANQGSEA. Trimming cost V 6 bases and J 5 bases; bases outside gene matches: 6. The CDR3 is 12 residues long. In DNA, the CDR3 is TGCAGCGTCACGCGGGAGTCTGAGACCCAGTACTTC. It is translated as CSVTRESETQYF.

The chain combines TRBV4-2 with TRBJ2-1; 7 positions match TRBD2. This CDR3 contains 17 residues. In germline, CDR1 is LGHNA, CDR2 YNFKEQ. Trimming removed 0 bases from V and 8 bases from J; junction bases left unmatched: 13. The CDR3 region is CASSQDSGREIGDEQFF. CDR3 DNA: TGTGCCAGCAGCCAAGATAGTGGGCGGGAGATAGGCGATGAGCAGTTCTTC.

This rearrangement joins TRBV19 to TRBJ1-4; D is possibly TRBD1 (6 bases). The germline gives CDR1 LNHDA, CDR2 SQIVND (reference sequence). Trimming took off 5 bases at V and 7 bases at J, with 17 bases between the two ends. This CDR3 comprises 15 residues. CDR3 protein: CASSLQTGLVEKLFF. As DNA, the CDR3 is TGTGCCAGTAGTCTTCAAACAGGGTTGGTTGAAAAACTGTTTTTT. Full variable domain (remainder filled in from reference TRBV19 and TRBJ1-4): DGGITQSPKYLFRKEGQNVTLSCEQNLNHDAMYWYRQDPGQGLRLIYYSQIVNDFQKGDIAEGYSVSREKKESFPLTVTSAQKNPTAFYLCASSLQTGLVEKLFFGSGTQLSVL.